The 9 T cell receptor beta chains below come from one sample, sequenced in a study of human T cells and chemical hapten exposure. Time point in this sample: patch test 1, 2 weeks after DPC sensitization. Regarding treatment: therapeutic diphenylcyclopropenone sensitization with weekly scalp DPC. MiXCR, applied by TCRdb to the RACE reads, yields one record per CDR3 protein. Among roughly 200,000 distinct CDR3 sequences listed, 20% to 25% were seen once. The specimen comprised whole blood, sampled in connection with sensitization to the hapten diphenylcyclopropenone (DPC). Receptors originate from a woman between 45 and 65 years old with alopecia areata. Some clones in this sample may be carry-over from other donors' samples.

This clonotype has just a few counts. This chain links TRBV20-1 with TRBJ2-7, with 16 bases fitting TRBD2. The germline V gene encodes CDR1 DFQATT and CDR2 SNEGSKA (reference sequence). CDR3 length: 17 residues. The V gene end was trimmed by 2 bases and the J gene end by 7 bases; junction bases not matched to a gene: 11. CDR3 DNA: TGCAGTGCTAGACCCCCGGGACTAGCGGGAGGGCCAGGAGAGCAGTACTTC. It codes for CSARPPGLAGGPGEQYF.

V is TRBV11-3 and J is TRBJ2-2; D is undetermined. V lost 1 base and J 3 bases, leaving 9 bases between the germline ends. The CDR3 totals 15 residues. Germline CDR1 reads SGHNT; CDR2 reads YENEEA. The CDR3: CASSLGFLDTGELFF. Here the CDR3 DNA reads TGTGCCAGCAGCTTAGGTTTTTTAGACACCGGGGAGCTGTTTTTT.

As DNA, the CDR3 is TGCGCCAGCAGCCAATTTACCGGGACAGAGAGCTCTGGGGCCAACGTCCTGACTTTC. It yields the protein CASSQFTGTESSGANVLTF. The gene calls are TRBV4-1 and TRBJ2-6; TRBD1 agrees at 7 bases. J gave up 0 bases and V 2 bases, and 10 bases lay outside the gene matches. This CDR3 has 19 amino acids. Germline V gives CDR1 MGHRA, CDR2 YSYEKL.

Comment on this clonotype: This could be a read error, since a much larger clone is one nucleotide away. This chain joins TRBV10-3 and TRBJ2-2; D not resolved. Trimming took off 3 bases at V and 0 bases at J, with 2 bases between the two ends. Germline CDR1 is ENHRY and CDR2 is SYGVKD. The CDR3 length is 13 residues. The CDR3 DNA reads as TGTGCCATCAGTGACTCGAACACCGGGGAGCTGTTTTTT. Protein: CAISDSNTGELFF.

V and J are TRBV29-1 and TRBJ2-3; 9 bases fit TRBD2. J lost 3 bases, V lost 6 bases, and 10 bases had no gene match. The CDR3 is 15 residues long. CDR1 and CDR2 from the germline V gene are SQVTM and ANQGSEA. The CDR3 sequence is CSVDLLAGVTDTQYF. The CDR3 nucleotides are TGCAGCGTCGACCTCTTAGCGGGAGTAACAGATACGCAGTATTTT.

This clonotype turned up a few times. The V call is TRBV10-2, the J call TRBJ1-1; D uncertain. Germline V gene sequence: CDR1 WSHSY, CDR2 SAAADI. Trimming removed 3 bases from V and 0 bases from J, with 11 bases in between. The length of the CDR3 is 15 residues. Here the CDR3 DNA reads TGCGCCAGCAGTGATACACGGGCCTTGAACACTGAAGCTTTCTTT. Its translation is CASSDTRALNTEAFF.

The J gene is TRBJ2-3, the V gene TRBV25-1, with D perhaps TRBD1 (5 bases). The germline gives CDR1 MGHDK, CDR2 SYGVNS. Deletions cut 6 bases from V and 3 bases from J, with 13 bases between. The CDR3 is 14 residues long. This chain's CDR3 is CASRPDIGTDTQYF. The CDR3 nucleotides read TGTGCCAGCAGGCCGGACATTGGGACAGATACGCAGTATTTT.

The chain uses TRBV5-1 and TRBJ2-2; no reliable D call. Trimming removed 1 base from V and 3 bases from J, with 7 bases in between. CDR1 is SGHRS, CDR2 YFSETQ, per germline. The CDR3 runs 14 residues. The CDR3, as DNA: TGCGCCAGCAGCTTGCTCCTAGACACCGGGGAGCTGTTTTTT. Protein: CASSLLLDTGELFF.

This clonotype was seen more than once but under ten times. The chain has TRBV4-2 and TRBJ2-3, with 9 bases fitting TRBD2. The CDR3 length is 17 residues. Germline CDR1 reads LGHNA; CDR2 reads YNFKEQ. The J segment lost 1 base and the V segment lost 0 bases, leaving 5 bases of the junction unmatched. In DNA form, the CDR3 reads TGTGCCAGCAGCCAAGATAGGGTAGCGGGAGGCACAGATACGCAGTATTTT. It codes for CASSQDRVAGGTDTQYF.